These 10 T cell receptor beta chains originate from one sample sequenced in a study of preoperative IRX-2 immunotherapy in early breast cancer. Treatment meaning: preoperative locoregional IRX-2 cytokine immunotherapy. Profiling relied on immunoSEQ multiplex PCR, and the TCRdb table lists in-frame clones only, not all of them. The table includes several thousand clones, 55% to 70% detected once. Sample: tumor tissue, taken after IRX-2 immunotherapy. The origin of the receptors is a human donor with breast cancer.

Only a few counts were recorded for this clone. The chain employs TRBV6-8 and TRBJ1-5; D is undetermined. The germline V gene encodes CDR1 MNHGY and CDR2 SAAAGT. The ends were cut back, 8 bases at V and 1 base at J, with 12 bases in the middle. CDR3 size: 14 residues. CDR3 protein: CASSWQASNQPQHF. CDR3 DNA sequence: TGTGCCAGCTCCTGGCAGGCCAGCAATCAGCCCCAGCATTTT.

CDR3: CAISETLMNTEAFF. The DNA for the CDR3 is TGTGCCATCAGTGAGACACTTATGAACACTGAAGCTTTCTTT. This sequence joins TRBV10-3 and TRBJ1-1; unclear D gene. This CDR3 has 14 amino acids. Germline-derived CDR1 and CDR2 are ENHRY and SYGVKD. V was pared by 2 bases and J by 0 bases, with 7 bases between.

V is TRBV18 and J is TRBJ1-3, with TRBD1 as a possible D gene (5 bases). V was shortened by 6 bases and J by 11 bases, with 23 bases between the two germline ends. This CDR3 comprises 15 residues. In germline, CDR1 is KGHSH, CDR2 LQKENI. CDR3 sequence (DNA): TGTGCCAGCTCCTACGGACAATCCAGGGCGGCGGCCATATATTTT. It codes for CASSYGQSRAAAIYF.

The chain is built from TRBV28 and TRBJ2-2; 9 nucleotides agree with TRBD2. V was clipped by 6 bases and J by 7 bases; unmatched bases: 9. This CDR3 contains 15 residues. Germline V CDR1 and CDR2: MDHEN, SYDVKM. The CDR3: CASSHSGSASGELFF. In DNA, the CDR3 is TGTGCCAGCAGCCATAGCGGGAGTGCGAGCGGGGAGCTGTTTTTT.

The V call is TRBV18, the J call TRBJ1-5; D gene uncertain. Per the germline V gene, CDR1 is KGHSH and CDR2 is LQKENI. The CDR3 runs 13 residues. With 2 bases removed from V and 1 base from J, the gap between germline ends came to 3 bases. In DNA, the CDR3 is TGTGCCAGCTCACCAGGGAGCAATCAGCCCCAGCATTTT. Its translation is CASSPGSNQPQHF.

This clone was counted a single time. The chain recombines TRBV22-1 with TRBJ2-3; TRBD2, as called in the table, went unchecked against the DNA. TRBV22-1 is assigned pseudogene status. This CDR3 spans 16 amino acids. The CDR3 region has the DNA TGTGCCAGCAGTTACAGGCGGGAGCCTTACACAGATACGCAGTATTTT. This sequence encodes CASSYRREPYTDTQYF.

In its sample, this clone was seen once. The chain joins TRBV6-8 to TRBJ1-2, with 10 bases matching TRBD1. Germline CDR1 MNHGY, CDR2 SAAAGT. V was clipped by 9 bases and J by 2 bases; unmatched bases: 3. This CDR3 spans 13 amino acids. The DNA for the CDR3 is TGTGCCAGTGGGACAGGGGAAAACTATGGCTACACCTTC. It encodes CASGTGENYGYTF.

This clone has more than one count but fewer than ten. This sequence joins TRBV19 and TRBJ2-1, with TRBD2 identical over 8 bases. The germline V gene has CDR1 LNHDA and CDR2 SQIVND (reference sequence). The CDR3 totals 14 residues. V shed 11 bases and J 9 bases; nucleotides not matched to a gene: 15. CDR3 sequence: CAVGSSGRWSEQFF. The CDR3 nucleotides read TGTGCCGTAGGATCGAGCGGGAGATGGTCTGAGCAGTTCTTC.

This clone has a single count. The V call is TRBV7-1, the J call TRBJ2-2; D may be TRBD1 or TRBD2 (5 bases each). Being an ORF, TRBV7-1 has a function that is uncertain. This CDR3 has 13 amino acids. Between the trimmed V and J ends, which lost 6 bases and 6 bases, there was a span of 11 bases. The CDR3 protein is CASRRDEAGELFF. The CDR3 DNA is TGTGCCAGCAGGAGGGACGAGGCCGGGGAGCTGTTTTTT.

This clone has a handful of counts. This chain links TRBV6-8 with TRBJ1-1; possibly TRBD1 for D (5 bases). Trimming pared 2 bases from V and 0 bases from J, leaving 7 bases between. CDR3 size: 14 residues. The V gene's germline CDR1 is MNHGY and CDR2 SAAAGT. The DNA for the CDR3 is TGTGCCAGCAGTTACCGGGGGATGAACACTGAAGCTTTCTTT. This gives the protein CASSYRGMNTEAFF.